Listed here is a single T cell receptor beta chain. Study processing details: It was from reference gene primer amplification that nucleated cell counts were estimated. Method: immunoSEQ multiplex PCR; TCRdb's copy keeps in-frame clones and lacks some. That table furnishes V, J and clone size, whereas the DNA furnished D and trimming. Of 80,000 to 90,000 clones listed, 75% to 90% are singletons. V dropped 3 bases and J dropped 5 bases, with 17 bases sitting between them. The CDR3 extends over 15 amino acids. Germline loops: CDR1 SGHNT, CDR2 YYREEE (reference sequence). The data were obtained in a study of blood T cell repertoires in COVID-19. Looking at the study overall: Samples of COVID-19 (acute and convalescent) were obtained from the United States, Italy and Spain. From T cells, B-cell-depleted T cells, or PBMCs came the material, which was cDNA or gDNA.

The sample taken for sequencing was peripheral blood. This receptor was obtained from a man older than 75 with active or convalescent COVID-19. The V gene is TRBV5-4, the J gene TRBJ1-1; D is uncertain. The CDR3 nucleotides read TGTGCCAGCAGCTCGCCACTTCTCCCGGGGACTGAAGCTTTCTTT. Protein product: CASSSPLLPGTEAFF.